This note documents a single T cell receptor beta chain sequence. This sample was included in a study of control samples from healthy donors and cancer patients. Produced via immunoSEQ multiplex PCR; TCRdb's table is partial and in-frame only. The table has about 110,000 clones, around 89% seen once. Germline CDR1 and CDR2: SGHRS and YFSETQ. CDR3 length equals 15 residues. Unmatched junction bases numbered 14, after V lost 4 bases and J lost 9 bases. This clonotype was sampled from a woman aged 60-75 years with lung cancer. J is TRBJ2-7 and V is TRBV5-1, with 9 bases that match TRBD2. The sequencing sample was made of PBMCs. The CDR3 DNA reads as TGCGCCAGCAGCCCCGGACCCGGGACTAGCCCGGGGCAGTACTTC. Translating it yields CASSPGPGTSPGQYF.